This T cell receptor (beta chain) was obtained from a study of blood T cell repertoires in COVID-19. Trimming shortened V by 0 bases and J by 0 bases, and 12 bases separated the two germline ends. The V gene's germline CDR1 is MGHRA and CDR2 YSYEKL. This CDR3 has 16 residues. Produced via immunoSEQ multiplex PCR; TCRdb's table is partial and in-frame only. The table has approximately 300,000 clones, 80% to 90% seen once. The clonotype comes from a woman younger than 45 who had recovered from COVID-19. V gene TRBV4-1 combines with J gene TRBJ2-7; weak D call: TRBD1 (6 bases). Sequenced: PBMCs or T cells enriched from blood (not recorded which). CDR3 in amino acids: CASSQETGQFSYEQYF. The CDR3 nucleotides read TGCGCCAGCAGCCAAGAGACAGGCCAGTTCTCCTACGAGCAGTACTTC.